This T cell receptor (beta chain) emerged from a study of shared clonotypes between healthy human individuals. The CDR3 contains 11 residues. CDR1 is SGHTS and CDR2 is YDEGEE in the germline V gene. General observations from the study: Non-shared clonotypes had lower generation probabilities than those shared by all four donors.

CD4+ cells yielded CD45RA+ naive and CD45RA-negative memory subsets. About this clone itself: The antigen is undetermined. Compared with germline, one end of the junction differs, possibly owing to a read error.

The data were produced by immunoSEQ multiplex PCR, yet TCRdb's version contains in-frame clones alone and is incomplete. The repertoire holds millions of clones, with around nine tenths as singletons. V usage is TRBV5-8 and J usage is TRBJ2-7; 9 bases map to TRBD2. The sequence came from a man aged 18 to 35 in good health. The sequenced sample was naive CD4+ T cells sorted from blood. As to subset: CD45RA+ positively selected. The CDR3 is CASSILAGPRF. CDR3 nucleotides: TGTGCCAGCAGCATCCTAGCGGGGCCTAGATTC.